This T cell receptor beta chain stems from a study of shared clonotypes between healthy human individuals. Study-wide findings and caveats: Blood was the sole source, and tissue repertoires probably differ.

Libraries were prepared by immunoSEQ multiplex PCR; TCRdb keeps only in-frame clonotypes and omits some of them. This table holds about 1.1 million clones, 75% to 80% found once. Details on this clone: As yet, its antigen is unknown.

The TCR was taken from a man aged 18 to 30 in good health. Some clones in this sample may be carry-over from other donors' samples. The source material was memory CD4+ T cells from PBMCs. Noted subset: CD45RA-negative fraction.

The CDR3 protein is CASSPSPGQGGTEAFF. The CDR3 region has the DNA TGTGCCAGCAGCCCTTCCCCGGGACAGGGCGGAACTGAAGCTTTCTTT. V and J are TRBV11-1 and TRBJ1-1; 9 positions match TRBD1. V gave up 5 bases and J gave up 5 bases; unmatched junction bases: 12. Looked up from germline, CDR1 is SGHAT and CDR2 is FQDESV (reference sequence). This CDR3 is 16 amino acids long.